A selection of T cell receptor beta chains follows, all from one sample in a study of early T cells in non-severe SARS-CoV-2 infection. TCRdb ran MiXCR on the 5' RACE reads and lists one entry per CDR3 protein. The repertoire holds tens of thousands of distinct CDR3 sequences, with roughly a tenth as singletons. Input material: whole blood. Receptor source: an adult who was a healthcare worker with PCR-confirmed SARS-CoV-2 infection or an uninfected control (not recorded which). Each CDR3 is given with its conserved first and last residue. D genes are given only for firm matches. Size values are once, few and many counts, or a class for expanded clones, and some rows have none.

size: many; J: TRBJ2-3; D: -; V: TRBV13; CDR3: CASSPGRVRRRWADTQYF; DNA: TGTGCCAGCAGCCCAGGAAGGGTACGTAGGCGGTGGGCAGATACGCAGTATTTT
size: many; J: TRBJ2-7; D: TRBD2; V: TRBV7-2; CDR3: CASSRSGRYEQYF; DNA: TGTGCCAGCAGCAGATCCGGGAGGTACGAGCAGTACTTC
size: -; J: TRBJ2-1; D: -; V: TRBV20-1; CDR3: CSARARTVPYNEQFF; DNA: TGCAGTGCTAGAGCTAGGACAGTCCCCTACAATGAGCAGTTCTTC
size: many; J: TRBJ1-5; D: -; V: TRBV20-1; CDR3: CSAEGGRGSNQPQHF; DNA: TGCAGTGCAGAGGGGGGCAGGGGCTCCAATCAGCCCCAGCATTTT
size: -; J: TRBJ2-3; D: -; V: TRBV2; CDR3: CASRGHPQDTQYF; DNA: TGTGCCAGCAGGGGACACCCCCAGGATACGCAGTATTTT
size: many; J: TRBJ1-3; D: TRBD1; V: TRBV27; CDR3: CASSLNRGGNTIYF; DNA: TGTGCCAGCAGCTTGAACAGGGGTGGAAACACCATATATTTT
size: -; J: TRBJ2-7; D: -; V: TRBV28; CDR3: CATYEAVVPYEQYF; DNA: TGTGCCACCTATGAGGCGGTCGTGCCCTACGAGCAGTACTTC
size: many; J: TRBJ2-3; D: -; V: TRBV7-9; CDR3: CASKGRASTDTQYF; DNA: TGTGCCAGCAAGGGGCGGGCTAGCACAGATACGCAGTATTTT
size: few; J: TRBJ2-1; D: -; V: TRBV29-1; CDR3: CSAHRGYNEQFF; DNA: TGCAGCGCCCACCGTGGATACAATGAGCAGTTCTTC
size: many; J: TRBJ2-3; D: -; V: TRBV20-1; CDR3: CSARSSGTDTQYF; DNA: TGCAGTGCTAGATCCAGCGGAACGGATACGCAGTATTTT
size: many; J: TRBJ2-1; D: -; V: TRBV2; CDR3: CASSGSNEQFF; DNA: TGTGCCAGCAGTGGAAGCAATGAGCAGTTCTTC
size: many; J: TRBJ1-5; D: -; V: TRBV7-3; CDR3: CASSLDPGQPQHF; DNA: TGTGCCAGCAGCCTCGACCCGGGGCAGCCCCAGCATTTT